This T cell receptor (beta chain) comes out of a study of human T cells and chemical hapten exposure. Notes on the study in general: Clustering by CDR3 similarity yielded significantly more large clusters from expanded TCRs than controls.

The CDR3 totals 17 residues. Germline CDR1 is SGDLS and CDR2 is YYNGEE. Trimming took 0 bases from V and 0 from J, leaving 12 bases between them. Time point noted: pre-sensitization, week 0. Noted treatment: therapeutic diphenylcyclopropenone sensitization with weekly scalp DPC. Library preparation tagged each individual cDNA molecule with a unique molecular identifier. In TCRdb, the RACE reads were re-called with MiXCR into one record per CDR3 protein. This table holds 250,000 or so distinct CDR3 sequences, 7.5% to 9% found once. This clonotype was seen a few times. The antigen remains undetermined. The material was whole blood, obtained in connection with sensitization to the hapten diphenylcyclopropenone (DPC). This rearrangement joins TRBV9 to TRBJ1-4, with D tentatively TRBD1 (5 bases). The source is a man aged 18 to 29 with alopecia areata. Some clones in this sample may be carry-over from other donors' samples. The CDR3 here is CASSVEGTSATNEKLFF. Here the CDR3 DNA reads TGTGCCAGCAGCGTAGAAGGGACGTCTGCAACTAATGAAAAACTGTTTTTT.